One and the same sample provided the 31 T cell receptor beta chains below, sequenced in a study of blood T cell repertoires in COVID-19. Profiling relied on immunoSEQ multiplex PCR, and the TCRdb table lists in-frame clones only, not all of them. The sample consists of hundreds of thousands of clones, around nine tenths of them appearing once. The sample comprised peripheral blood. Receptors originate from a woman aged 25 to 39 with acute or convalescent COVID-19.

The chain recombines TRBV7-9 with TRBJ2-7; 8 bases map to TRBD2. CDR3 length: 14 residues. CDR1 is SEHNR and CDR2 is FQNEAQ in the germline V gene (reference sequence). With V trimmed by 1 base and J by 6 bases, 5 bases remained unmatched. This CDR3 reads CASSLGGGWREQYF. CDR3 DNA sequence: TGTGCCAGCAGCTTAGGCGGGGGGTGGCGCGAGCAGTACTTC.

This chain connects TRBV4-1 to TRBJ1-4, with 7 bases identical to TRBD1. The CDR3 is 14 residues long. V shed 1 base and J 5 bases; nucleotides not matched to a gene: 1. Per the germline V gene, CDR1 is MGHRA and CDR2 is YSYEKL. CDR3 coding DNA: TGCGCCAGCAGCCAAGTACAGGGGAATGAAAAACTGTTTTTT. This translates into CASSQVQGNEKLFF.

The chain joins TRBV4-1 to TRBJ1-1, with TRBD1 matching 9 bases. The CDR3 length is 14 residues. Trimming took 3 bases from V and 10 from J; bases not matched to a gene: 9. Germline V lookup: CDR1 MGHRA, CDR2 YSYEKL. CDR3: CASSQGQGSDLAFF. The CDR3 DNA is TGCGCCAGCAGCCAGGGACAGGGCTCAGACTTAGCTTTCTTT.

This clone was found once. This chain connects TRBV5-4 to TRBJ1-1, with D possibly matching TRBD1 (5 bases). Germline assignment: CDR1 SGHNT and CDR2 YYREEE (reference sequence). Trimming shortened V by 0 bases and J by 4 bases, and 10 bases separated the two germline ends. This CDR3 comprises 14 residues. CDR3 loop: CASSLGQGGTEAFF. Written as DNA, the CDR3 is TGTGCCAGCAGCTTGGGGCAGGGTGGCACTGAAGCTTTCTTT.

This sequence joins TRBV6-5 and TRBJ1-6; TRBD1 might be the D (6 bases). Trimming took 2 bases from V and 8 from J, leaving 16 bases between them. Germline lookup yields CDR1 MNHEY and CDR2 SVGAGI. CDR3 length: 16 residues. The CDR3 reads CASSYGGHPGDSPLHF. CDR3 nucleotide sequence: TGTGCCAGCAGTTACGGGGGCCATCCTGGGGATTCACCCCTCCACTTT.

The genes are TRBV7-6 and TRBJ1-5; D is ambiguous. The germline V gene has CDR1 SGHVS and CDR2 FNYEAQ. V was clipped by 3 bases and J by 7 bases, with 10 bases between them. The CDR3 has 13 amino acids. CDR3 bases: TGTGCCAGCAGCTTCGGCCGGGGACAGCCCCAGCATTTT. As protein: CASSFGRGQPQHF.

This rearrangement joins TRBV10-3 to TRBJ1-2, with D maybe TRBD1 (5 bases). The CDR3 sequence is 14 residues long. Trimming shortened V by 2 bases and J by 2 bases, and 9 bases separated the two germline ends. Germline CDR1 reads ENHRY; CDR2 reads SYGVKD. CDR3 coding DNA: TGTGCCATCAGTGAGGGTCCAGGGAACTATGGCTACACCTTC. This codes for CAISEGPGNYGYTF.

V and J are TRBV19 and TRBJ2-2, with 14 positions matching TRBD2. V lost 5 bases and J lost 1; bases outside the gene matches: 6. The CDR3 loop spans 18 amino acids. Per germline, CDR1 LNHDA and CDR2 SQIVND (reference sequence). The DNA of the CDR3 is TGTGCCAGTAGTGGGGGACTAGCGGGGGTTTGGAACACCGGGGAGCTGTTTTTT. It encodes CASSGGLAGVWNTGELFF.

This chain links TRBV5-1 with TRBJ1-1, with D possibly being TRBD1 (6 bases). The CDR3 runs 16 residues. Germline CDR1 and CDR2: SGHRS and YFSETQ. The V gene lost 1 base and the J gene lost 0 bases, with 13 bases spanning the gap. The CDR3 DNA reads TGCGCCAGCAGCTTGAAGTGGGACACCCTGAACACTGAAGCTTTCTTT. Translation gives CASSLKWDTLNTEAFF.

This chain connects TRBV20-1 to TRBJ2-3; D ambiguous. Germline lookup yields CDR1 DFQATT and CDR2 SNEGSKA (reference sequence). Trimming left V 3 bases short and J 3 bases short, with 13 bases between. The CDR3 runs to 14 residues. This CDR3 reads CSASRLSGTDTQYF. CDR3 bases: TGCAGTGCTAGTCGATTATCCGGGACAGATACGCAGTATTTT.

The chain recombines TRBV6-4 with TRBJ2-3, with 9 bases fitting TRBD1. Germline loops: CDR1 MRHNA, CDR2 SNTAGT. V trimming: 6 bases; J trimming: 4 bases; junction bases outside the gene matches: 8. The CDR3 loop spans 15 amino acids. The CDR3 loop is CASSDRGSGSDTQYF. Here the CDR3 DNA reads TGTGCCAGCAGCGACAGGGGGTCGGGTTCAGATACGCAGTATTTT.

The chain combines TRBV2 with TRBJ2-1; D might be TRBD1 (6 bases). Germline CDR1 SNHLY, CDR2 FYNNEI. The CDR3 has 16 residues. Trimming shortened V by 4 bases and J by 0 bases, and 13 bases separated the two germline ends. CDR3 nucleotide sequence: TGTGCCAGCAGTGGGCTCACAGGGAGCTCCTACAATGAGCAGTTCTTC. Amino acid sequence: CASSGLTGSSYNEQFF.

Worth noting for this clone: A read error may produce the germline difference seen at one junction end. Other nucleotide sequences from this sample produce the same CDR3. The chain employs TRBV5-1 and TRBJ1-1, with 9 bases lining up with TRBD1. Germline CDR1 is SGHRS and CDR2 is YFSETQ. The CDR3 totals 15 residues. The CDR3 loop is CASSSGTGLNTEAFF. The CDR3 DNA reads TGCGCCAGCAGCTCCGGGACAGGGTTGAATACTGAAGCTTTCTTT.

The chain recombines TRBV10-3 with TRBJ1-2; D remains unclear. The CDR3 consists of 15 residues. Germline values: CDR1 ENHRY, CDR2 SYGVKD. Deletions cut 0 bases from V and 4 bases from J, with 12 bases between. The CDR3 region is CAISESTAEIYGYTF. The CDR3 DNA reads as TGTGCCATCAGTGAGTCGACGGCGGAAATCTATGGCTACACCTTC.

V and J are TRBV10-3 and TRBJ1-5; 7 positions agree with TRBD1. The CDR3 sequence is 12 residues long. The junction had 3 bases not matched to a gene; V was cut back by 10 bases and J by 3 bases. Germline V gene data show CDR1 as ENHRY and CDR2 as SYGVKD. Here the CDR3 reads CATGTVNQPQHF. The CDR3 nucleotides are TGTGCCACCGGGACAGTCAATCAGCCCCAGCATTTT.

The chain employs TRBV7-6 and TRBJ2-1; TRBD2 aligns across 8 bases. V dropped 6 bases and J dropped 7; count of bases not matched to a gene: 8. CDR3 length equals 14 residues. Germline lookup yields CDR1 SGHVS and CDR2 FNYEAQ. CDR3 bases: TGTGCCAGCAGTCCCGGACTAGCCGAGAATGAGCAGTTCTTC. Protein: CASSPGLAENEQFF.

The chain carries TRBV29-1 and TRBJ1-4; TRBD1 matches 10 bases. The CDR3 consists of 13 residues. CDR1 and CDR2 (germline): SQVTM, ANQGSEA. J was trimmed by 8 bases and V by 7 bases; bases with no gene match: 7. The CDR3 sequence: CSARTGGREKLFF. The CDR3 coding sequence is TGCAGCGCCCGGACAGGGGGGCGAGAAAAACTGTTTTTT.

This clone was observed once. In nucleotides, the CDR3 is TGCGCCAGCAGCTTTGGAGGGGCAGATACGCAGTATTTT. Its protein is CASSFGGADTQYF. The rearrangement links TRBV5-1 to TRBJ2-3; possible D gene TRBD2, 6 bases. The V end lost 2 bases, the J end lost 4 bases, and 8 bases lay between the germline ends. Per germline, CDR1 SGHRS and CDR2 YFSETQ. This CDR3 has 13 amino acids.

The chain links TRBV19 to TRBJ2-5; TRBD1 agrees at 9 bases. Germline V gene data show CDR1 as LNHDA and CDR2 as SQIVND (reference sequence). The V segment lost 6 bases and the J segment 5 bases; nucleotides outside the gene matches: 16. There are 17 residues in the CDR3. Here the CDR3 reads CASRPYPGQGRDETQYF. For the CDR3, the DNA is TGTGCCAGTAGGCCTTATCCGGGACAGGGTAGGGACGAGACCCAGTACTTC.

J is TRBJ2-3 and V is TRBV7-6; TRBD1 is a possible D gene (6 bases). This CDR3 has 16 residues. V was clipped by 4 bases and J by 2 bases, with 16 bases between them. Per the germline V gene, CDR1 is SGHVS and CDR2 is FNYEAQ. The CDR3 region has the DNA TGTGCCAGCAGCTCCGGACAGCAAAAACTCACAGATACGCAGTATTTT. Its translation is CASSSGQQKLTDTQYF.

This chain connects TRBV30 to TRBJ1-4, with D tentatively TRBD1 (5 bases). Germline V gene lookup returns CDR1 GTSNPN and CDR2 SVGIG (reference sequence). The CDR3 covers 13 residues. V dropped 5 bases and J dropped 7 bases, with 14 bases sitting between them. The CDR3 nucleotides read TGTGCCTGGTGTGAGGCAGGGTGTGAAAAACTGTTTTTT. Translated, it gives CAWCEAGCEKLFF.

This sequence joins TRBV15 and TRBJ2-4, with 7 bases that match TRBD1. Germline values: CDR1 LNHNV, CDR2 YYDKDF (reference sequence). After removal of 1 base from V and 9 bases from J, the junction contained 9 bases not matched to a gene. The CDR3 contains 15 residues. CDR3 region: CATSRGDRQGSIQYF. CDR3 DNA sequence: TGTGCCACCAGCAGAGGGGATCGACAGGGTAGCATTCAGTACTTC.

The V call is TRBV3-1 (or the pseudogene TRBV3-2), the J call TRBJ2-1; D unclear. Germline values: CDR1 LGHDT, CDR2 YNNKEL (reference sequence). CDR3 length: 14 residues. V was trimmed by 1 base and J by 7 bases, leaving 11 bases between them. CDR3 sequence reads: CASSQAVTRNEQFF. The CDR3 nucleotides read TGTGCCAGCAGCCAAGCTGTGACTCGTAATGAGCAGTTCTTC.

The V call is TRBV4-1, the J call TRBJ1-2, with a weak D call TRBD1 (5 bases). With 1 base removed from V and 8 bases from J, the gap between germline ends came to 38 bases. The length of the CDR3 is 22 residues. Germline-derived CDR1 and CDR2 are MGHRA and YSYEKL. CDR3 sequence: CASSQVFIKVDTTGGGRPGYTF. The CDR3 bases are TGCGCCAGCAGCCAAGTATTCATCAAGGTAGACACAACCGGGGGGGGACGACCAGGCTACACCTTC.

CDR3: CASSRDNSWAFF. The CDR3 DNA reads TGTGCCAGCAGCCGGGACAACTCTTGGGCTTTCTTT. The chain links TRBV7-8 to TRBJ1-1; TRBD1 is a possible D gene (6 bases). The CDR3 runs to 12 residues. The V gene lost 5 bases and the J gene lost 11 bases, with 15 bases spanning the gap. Germline CDR1 is SGHVS and CDR2 is FQNEAQ. The whole variable domain, filled in from reference TRBV7-8 and TRBJ1-1, reads GAGVSQSPRYKVAKRGQDVALRCDPISGHVSLFWYQQALGQGPEFLTYFQNEAQLDKSGLPSDRFFAERPEGSVSTLKIQRTQQEDSAVYLCASSRDNSWAFFGQGTRLTVV.

The chain recombines TRBV10-1 with TRBJ2-5; 7 positions agree with TRBD2. Germline V lookup: CDR1 WNHNN, CDR2 SYGVQD (reference sequence). The V gene end was trimmed by 4 bases and the J gene end by 3 bases; junction bases not matched to a gene: 8. This CDR3 spans 15 amino acids. CDR3 protein: CASSVTGTTKETQYF. The CDR3, as DNA: TGCGCCAGCAGTGTAACCGGGACTACTAAAGAGACCCAGTACTTC.

The CDR3: CASSDSGGAHTQYF. In nucleotides, the CDR3 is TGCGCCAGCAGTGACAGCGGGGGGGCTCATACGCAGTATTTT. This chain connects TRBV10-2 to TRBJ2-3; 10 bases fit TRBD2. The CDR3 totals 14 residues. Germline V gene lookup returns CDR1 WSHSY and CDR2 SAAADI. V gave up 3 bases and J gave up 7 bases; unmatched junction bases: 4.

DNA for the CDR3: TGTGCCAGCAGTGGCAGACAGCTCACAGATACGCAGTATTTT. Protein: CASSGRQLTDTQYF. This chain joins TRBV27 and TRBJ2-3; tentative D call: TRBD1 (5 bases). Trimming removed 5 bases from V and 2 bases from J, with 11 bases in between. CDR1 and CDR2 from the germline V gene are MNHEY and SMNVEV (reference sequence). This CDR3 comprises 14 residues.

This chain joins TRBV24-1 and TRBJ2-3; D ambiguous. Germline CDR1 is KGHDR and CDR2 is SFDVKD. The CDR3 runs to 15 residues. V lost 3 bases, J lost 2 bases, and 11 bases lay in between. The CDR3 DNA is TGTGCCACCAGTGATCCATCTAGGTCCACAGATACGCAGTATTTT. Translated: CATSDPSRSTDTQYF.

The chain uses TRBV5-1 and TRBJ1-1; TRBD1 might be the D (6 bases). CDR1 and CDR2 (germline): SGHRS, YFSETQ. The CDR3 length is 14 residues. The V end lost 1 base, the J end lost 5 bases, and 12 bases lay between the germline ends. This CDR3 reads CASSLTGLGTEAFF. In DNA, the CDR3 is TGCGCCAGCAGCTTGACAGGGCTGGGAACTGAAGCTTTCTTT.

This sequence joins TRBV3-1 (or the pseudogene TRBV3-2) and TRBJ2-3; D is unresolved. Germline V gene lookup returns CDR1 LGHDT and CDR2 YNNKEL (reference sequence). V was clipped by 1 base and J by 6 bases, with 14 bases between them. The CDR3 extends over 15 amino acids. CDR3 in DNA: TGTGCCAGCAGCCAAGTTCCAGACTTGACGGATACGCAGTATTTT. Amino acids: CASSQVPDLTDTQYF.